This T cell receptor beta chain stems from a study of glioma-infiltrating T cells after dendritic cell vaccination. As for the study in general: Three intradermal dendritic cell vaccine injections were given every two weeks.

V was pared by 0 bases and J by 7 bases, with 6 bases between. The CDR3 sequence is 12 residues long. Germline values: CDR1 MNHEY, CDR2 SVGAGI. Primers: 60 V beta forward and 13 J beta reverse. Only in-frame clones appear in the TCRdb table, and some are missing; sequencing was by immunoSEQ multiplex PCR. Of tens of thousands of clones in the sample, approximately 87% were seen once. The sequencing used blood, collected before dendritic cell vaccination. This chain links TRBV6-5 with TRBJ1-2; possibly TRBD1 for D (6 bases). This receptor was taken from a human donor with glioblastoma. The CDR3 DNA is TGTGCCAGCAGTTACTCAGGGGGTGGCTACACCTTC. It encodes CASSYSGGGYTF.